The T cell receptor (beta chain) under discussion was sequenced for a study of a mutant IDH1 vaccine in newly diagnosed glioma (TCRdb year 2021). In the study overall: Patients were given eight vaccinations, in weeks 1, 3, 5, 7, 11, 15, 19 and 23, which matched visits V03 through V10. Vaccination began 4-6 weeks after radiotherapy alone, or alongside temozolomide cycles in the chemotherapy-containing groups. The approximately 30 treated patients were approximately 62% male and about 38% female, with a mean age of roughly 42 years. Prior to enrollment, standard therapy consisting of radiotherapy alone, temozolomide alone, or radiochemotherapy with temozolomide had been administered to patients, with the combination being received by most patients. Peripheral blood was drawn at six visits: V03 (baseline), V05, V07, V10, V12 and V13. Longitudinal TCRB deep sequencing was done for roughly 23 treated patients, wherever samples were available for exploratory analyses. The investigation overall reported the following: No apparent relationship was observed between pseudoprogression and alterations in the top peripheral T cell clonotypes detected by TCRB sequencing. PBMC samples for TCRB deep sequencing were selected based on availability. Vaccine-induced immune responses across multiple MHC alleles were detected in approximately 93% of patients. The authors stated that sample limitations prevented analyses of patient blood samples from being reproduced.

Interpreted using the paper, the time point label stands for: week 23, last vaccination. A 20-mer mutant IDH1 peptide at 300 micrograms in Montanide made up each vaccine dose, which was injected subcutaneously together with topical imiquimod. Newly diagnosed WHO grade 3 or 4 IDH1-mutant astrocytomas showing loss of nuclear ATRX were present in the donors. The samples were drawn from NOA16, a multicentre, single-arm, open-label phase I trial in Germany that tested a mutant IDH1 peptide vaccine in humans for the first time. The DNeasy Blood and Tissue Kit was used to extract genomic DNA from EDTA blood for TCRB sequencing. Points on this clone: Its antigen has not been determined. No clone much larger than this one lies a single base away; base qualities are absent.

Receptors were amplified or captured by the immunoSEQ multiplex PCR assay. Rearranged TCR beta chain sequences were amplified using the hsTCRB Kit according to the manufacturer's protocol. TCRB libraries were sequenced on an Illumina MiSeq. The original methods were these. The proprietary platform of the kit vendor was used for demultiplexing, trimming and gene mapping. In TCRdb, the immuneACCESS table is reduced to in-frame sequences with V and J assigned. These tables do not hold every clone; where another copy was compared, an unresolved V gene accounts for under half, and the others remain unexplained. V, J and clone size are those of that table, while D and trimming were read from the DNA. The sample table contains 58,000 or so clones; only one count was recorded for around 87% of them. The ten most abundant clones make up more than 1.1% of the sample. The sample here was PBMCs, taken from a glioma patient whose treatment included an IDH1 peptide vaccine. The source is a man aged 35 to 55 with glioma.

The nucleotide sequence is TGCGCCAGCAGCCAAGACTGGGGGGGGACCCAGTACTTC. It encodes CASSQDWGGTQYF. The chain joins TRBV4-1 to TRBJ2-5; the junction holds 7 bases that match TRBD2. The CDR3 covers 13 residues, taking in both the cysteine and the phenylalanine. Only CDR3 DNA remains: 39 bases, in frame from the first base. Compared with germline, V lacks 0 bases and J lacks 7 bases; bases without a gene match: 2. Looking up the germline V gene yields CDR1 MGHRA and CDR2 YSYEKL.